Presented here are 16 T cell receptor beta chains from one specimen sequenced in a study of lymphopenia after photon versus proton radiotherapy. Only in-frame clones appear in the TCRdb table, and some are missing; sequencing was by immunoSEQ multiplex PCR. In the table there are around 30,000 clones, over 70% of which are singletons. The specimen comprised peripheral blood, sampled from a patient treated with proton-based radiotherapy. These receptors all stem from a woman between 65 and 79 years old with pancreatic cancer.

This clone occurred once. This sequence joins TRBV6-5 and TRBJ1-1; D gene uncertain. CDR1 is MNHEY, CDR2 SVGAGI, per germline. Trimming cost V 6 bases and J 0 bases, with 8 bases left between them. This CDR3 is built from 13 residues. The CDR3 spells CASSRIMNTEAFF. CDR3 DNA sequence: TGTGCCAGCAGCCGAATAATGAACACTGAAGCTTTCTTT.

The CDR3 bases are TGTGCCAGCAGTTGGGACAGGGGCCCCTACGAGCAGTACTTC. It translates to CASSWDRGPYEQYF. The genes are TRBV6-6 and TRBJ2-7; the match to TRBD1 covers 10 bases. This CDR3 has 14 amino acids. Trimming cost V 4 bases and J 2 bases; bases outside gene matches: 2. The germline V gene encodes CDR1 MNHNY and CDR2 SVGAGI (reference sequence).

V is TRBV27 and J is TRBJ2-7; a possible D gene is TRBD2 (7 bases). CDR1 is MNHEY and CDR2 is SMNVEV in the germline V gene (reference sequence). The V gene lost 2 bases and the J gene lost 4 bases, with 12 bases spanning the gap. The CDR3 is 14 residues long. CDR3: CASSLQGRGYEQYF. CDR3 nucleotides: TGTGCCAGCAGTTTACAGGGGAGGGGGTACGAGCAGTACTTC.

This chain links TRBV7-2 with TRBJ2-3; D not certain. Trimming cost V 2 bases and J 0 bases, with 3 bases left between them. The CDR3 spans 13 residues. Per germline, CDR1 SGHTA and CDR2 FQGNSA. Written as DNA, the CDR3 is TGTGCCAGCAGCTTACAAAGCACAGATACGCAGTATTTT. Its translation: CASSLQSTDTQYF.

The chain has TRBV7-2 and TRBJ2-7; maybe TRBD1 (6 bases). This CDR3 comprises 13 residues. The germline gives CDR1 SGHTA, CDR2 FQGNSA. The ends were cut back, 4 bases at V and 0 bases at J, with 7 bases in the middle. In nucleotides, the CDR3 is TGTGCCAGCAGCTCGGACAGCTCCTACGAGCAGTACTTC. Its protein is CASSSDSSYEQYF. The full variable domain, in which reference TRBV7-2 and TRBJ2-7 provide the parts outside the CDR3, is GAGVSQSPSNKVTEKGKDVELRCDPISGHTALYWYRQSLGQGLEFLIYFQGNSAPDKSGLPSDRFSAERTGGSVSTLTIQRTQQEDSAVYLCASSSDSSYEQYFGPGTRLTVT.

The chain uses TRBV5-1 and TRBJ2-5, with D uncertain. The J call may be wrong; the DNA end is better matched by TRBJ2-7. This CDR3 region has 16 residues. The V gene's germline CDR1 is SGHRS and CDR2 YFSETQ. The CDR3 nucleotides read TGCGCCAGCAGCCAGGACCTATTGACATTCTCCTACGAGCAGTACTTC. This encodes CASSQDLLTFSYEQYF.

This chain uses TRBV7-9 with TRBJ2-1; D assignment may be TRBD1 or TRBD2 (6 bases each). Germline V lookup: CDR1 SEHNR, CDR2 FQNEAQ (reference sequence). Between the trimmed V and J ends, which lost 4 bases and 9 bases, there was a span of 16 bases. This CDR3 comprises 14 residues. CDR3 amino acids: CASSSTRGDGEQFF. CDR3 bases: TGTGCCAGCAGCTCTACTAGGGGGGACGGTGAGCAGTTCTTC.

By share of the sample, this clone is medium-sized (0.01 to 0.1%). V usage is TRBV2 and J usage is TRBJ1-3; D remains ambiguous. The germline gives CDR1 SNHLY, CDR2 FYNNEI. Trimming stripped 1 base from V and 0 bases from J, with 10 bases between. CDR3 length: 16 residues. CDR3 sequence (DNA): TGTGCCAGCAGTGAAGGGACGGCGAGCTCTGGAAACACCATATATTTT. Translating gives CASSEGTASSGNTIYF. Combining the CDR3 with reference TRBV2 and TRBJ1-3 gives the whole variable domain EPEVTQTPSHQVTQMGQEVILRCVPISNHLYFYWYRQILGQKVEFLVSFYNNEISEKSEIFDDQFSVERPDGSNFTLKIRSTKLEDSAMYFCASSEGTASSGNTIYFGEGSWLTVV.

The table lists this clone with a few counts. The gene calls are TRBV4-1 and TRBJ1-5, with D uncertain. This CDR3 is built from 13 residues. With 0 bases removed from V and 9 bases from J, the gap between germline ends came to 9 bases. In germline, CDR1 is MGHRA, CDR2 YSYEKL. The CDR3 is CASSQDASGPQHF. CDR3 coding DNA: TGCGCCAGCAGCCAAGATGCTTCGGGGCCCCAGCATTTT.

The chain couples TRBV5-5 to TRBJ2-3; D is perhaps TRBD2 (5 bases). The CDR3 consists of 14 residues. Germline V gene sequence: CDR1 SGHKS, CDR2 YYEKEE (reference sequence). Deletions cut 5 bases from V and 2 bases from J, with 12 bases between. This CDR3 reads CASSPDFNTDTQYF. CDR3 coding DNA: TGTGCCAGCAGTCCGGACTTCAACACAGATACGCAGTATTTT. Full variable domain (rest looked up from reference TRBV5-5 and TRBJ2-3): DAGVTQSPTHLIKTRGQQVTLRCSPISGHKSVSWYQQVLGQGPQFIFQYYEKEERGRGNFPDRFSARQFPNYSSELNVNALLLGDSALYLCASSPDFNTDTQYFGPGTRLTVL.

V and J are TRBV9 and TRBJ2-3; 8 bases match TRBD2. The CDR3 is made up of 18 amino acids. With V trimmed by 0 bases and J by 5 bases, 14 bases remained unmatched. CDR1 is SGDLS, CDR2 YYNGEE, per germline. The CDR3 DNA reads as TGTGCCAGCAGCGTAGCCGGGGGGGCGGCCGCCAACCGAGATACGCAGTATTTT. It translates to CASSVAGGAAANRDTQYF.

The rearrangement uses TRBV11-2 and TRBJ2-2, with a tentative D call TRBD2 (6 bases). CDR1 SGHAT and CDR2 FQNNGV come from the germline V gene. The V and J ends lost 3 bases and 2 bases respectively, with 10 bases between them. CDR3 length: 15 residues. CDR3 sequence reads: CASSFTGTNTGELFF. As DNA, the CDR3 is TGTGCCAGCAGCTTCACCGGGACTAACACCGGGGAGCTGTTTTTT.

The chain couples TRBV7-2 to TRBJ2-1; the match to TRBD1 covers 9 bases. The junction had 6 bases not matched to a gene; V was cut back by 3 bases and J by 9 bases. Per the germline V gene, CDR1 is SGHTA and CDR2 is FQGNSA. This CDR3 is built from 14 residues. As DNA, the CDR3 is TGTGCCAGCAGCTTGACAGGGGGTCAGGGTGAGCAGTTCTTC. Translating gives CASSLTGGQGEQFF.

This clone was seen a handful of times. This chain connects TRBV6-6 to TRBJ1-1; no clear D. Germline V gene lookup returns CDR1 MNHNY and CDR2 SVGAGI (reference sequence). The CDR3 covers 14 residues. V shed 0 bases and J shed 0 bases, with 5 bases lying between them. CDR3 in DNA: TGTGCCAGCAGTTACTCGAATATGAACACTGAAGCTTTCTTT. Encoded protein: CASSYSNMNTEAFF.

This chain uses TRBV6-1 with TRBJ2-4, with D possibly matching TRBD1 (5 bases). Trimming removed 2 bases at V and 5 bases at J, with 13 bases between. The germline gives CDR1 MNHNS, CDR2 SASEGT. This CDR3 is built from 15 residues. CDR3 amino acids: CASSEQPLGENIQYF. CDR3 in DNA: TGTGCCAGCAGTGAACAGCCGTTAGGGGAAAACATTCAGTACTTC.

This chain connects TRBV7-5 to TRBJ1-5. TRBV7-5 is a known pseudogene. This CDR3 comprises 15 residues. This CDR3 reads CASSETQGANQPQHF. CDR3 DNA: TGTGCCAGCAGTGAAACTCAGGGAGCGAATCAGCCCCAGCATTTT.